The 31 T cell receptor beta chains in this list originate from one sample, sequenced in a study of CD8 T cells in Susac syndrome. An amount of RNA that ranged from roughly 0.45 to 1 ug was reverse transcribed with random hexamers. TCRdb re-analysed the immunoSEQ multiplex PCR reads in MiXCR, keeping a single row per CDR3 protein. The sample yields 65,000 to 100,000 distinct CDR3 sequences, around 96% seen once. The specimen was CD8+ T cells from PBMCs. The receptors shown here come from a human donor with Susac syndrome.

A note on this clonotype: One end of the junction varies from germline; a read error may be responsible. The J gene is TRBJ2-7, the V gene TRBV5-1; D is perhaps TRBD1 (6 bases). Germline assignment: CDR1 SGHRS and CDR2 YFSETQ. The CDR3 contains 13 residues. The CDR3 sequence is CASSLVRGYEQYF. The CDR3 DNA is TGTGCCAGCAGCTTAGTCAGGGGCTACGAGCAGTACTTC. The full variable domain, its missing parts supplied by reference TRBV5-1 and TRBJ2-7, is KAGVTQTPRYLIKTRGQQVTLSCSPISGHRSVSWYQQTPGQGLQFLFEYFSETQRNKGNFPGRFSGRQFSNSRSEMNVSTLELGDSALYLCASSLVRGYEQYFGPGTRLTVT.

V usage is TRBV4-3 and J usage is TRBJ2-5, with 12 bases matching TRBD1. The V gene end was trimmed by 0 bases and the J gene end by 2 bases; junction bases not matched to a gene: 4. In germline, CDR1 is LGHNA, CDR2 YSLEER. The length of the CDR3 is 17 residues. CDR3 bases: TGCGCCAGCAGCCAAGAGGGACAGGGGGCGTCTCAAGAGACCCAGTACTTC. It yields the protein CASSQEGQGASQETQYF.

This chain uses TRBV7-3 with TRBJ2-5; no definite D call. In germline, CDR1 is SGHTA, CDR2 FQGTGA. V lost 2 bases and J 5 bases, leaving 9 bases between the germline ends. There are 13 residues in the CDR3. This CDR3 is CASSLVDGETQYF. The DNA of the CDR3 is TGTGCCAGCAGCTTAGTTGATGGGGAGACCCAGTACTTC.

The rearrangement joins TRBV4-1 to TRBJ1-1, with D unresolved. The CDR3 length is 14 residues. V dropped 4 bases and J dropped 1 base, with 10 bases sitting between them. Germline-derived CDR1 and CDR2 are MGHRA and YSYEKL. The CDR3, as DNA: TGCGCCAGCAGCCCCGACCCGGGGAACACTGAAGCTTTCTTT. It is translated as CASSPDPGNTEAFF.

V and J are TRBV20-1 and TRBJ2-7; D is unresolved. The germline V gene has CDR1 DFQATT and CDR2 SNEGSKA (reference sequence). This CDR3 spans 14 amino acids. V shed 1 base and J shed 3 bases, with 13 bases lying between them. CDR3 in DNA: TGCAGTGCTAGAGTTCGGCTAGAAAGCTACGAGCAGTACTTC. It specifies CSARVRLESYEQYF.

This rearrangement joins TRBV15 to TRBJ1-4; D remains unclear. CDR1 and CDR2 (germline): LNHNV, YYDKDF (reference sequence). Trimming stripped 1 base from V and 0 bases from J, with 6 bases between. CDR3 length equals 15 residues. This CDR3 reads CATSRARATNEKLFF. The CDR3 DNA is TGTGCCACCAGCAGAGCACGTGCAACTAATGAAAAACTGTTTTTT. Supplemented by reference TRBV15 and TRBJ1-4, the full variable domain reads DAMVIQNPRYQVTQFGKPVTLSCSQTLNHNVMYWYQQKSSQAPKLLFHYYDKDFNNEADTPDNFQSRRPNTSFCFLDIRSPGLGDTAMYLCATSRARATNEKLFFGSGTQLSVL.

The chain has TRBV12-3 or TRBV12-4 and TRBJ1-1; D remains ambiguous. V dropped 7 bases and J dropped 3 bases, with 15 bases sitting between them. The CDR3 runs to 14 residues. CDR3 sequence (DNA): TGTGCCAGCACCATCGGACGGGCGGACACTGAAGCTTTCTTT. Residues: CASTIGRADTEAFF.

This clonotype was seen a single time. The chain uses TRBV7-3 and TRBJ2-7; the match to TRBD1 covers 9 bases. Germline CDR1 and CDR2: SGHTA and FQGTGA. The CDR3 consists of 24 residues. CDR3 residues: CASSLMGVGTGPFPIVLASYVQYV. As DNA, the CDR3 is TGTGCCAGCAGCTTAATGGGCGTCGGGACAGGGCCTTTCCCTATCGTTCTAGCGTCCTACGTGCAGTACGTC.

The chain uses TRBV24-1 and TRBJ2-2; D unresolved. V was clipped by 7 bases and J by 4 bases, with 6 bases between them. The CDR3 loop spans 12 amino acids. Germline V gene sequence: CDR1 KGHDR, CDR2 SFDVKD. This CDR3 is CATSASTGELFF. The CDR3 region has the DNA TGTGCCACCAGCGCCAGCACCGGGGAGCTGTTTTTT.

This sequence joins TRBV20-1 and TRBJ1-2, with 8 bases lining up with TRBD1. After removal of 1 base from V and 5 bases from J, the junction contained 9 bases not matched to a gene. The CDR3 runs 15 residues. From germline, CDR1 is DFQATT and CDR2 SNEGSKA (reference sequence). CDR3: CSARVRTGTSYGYTF. DNA of the CDR3: TGCAGTGCTAGAGTACGGACAGGGACCTCATATGGCTACACCTTC.

The chain combines TRBV29-1 with TRBJ1-2, with 7 bases aligning to TRBD1. CDR1 is SQVTM, CDR2 ANQGSEA, per germline. This CDR3 is 12 amino acids long. V shed 7 bases, J shed 2 bases, and the junction held 4 bases outside the gene matches. CDR3 amino acids: CSGMTGNYGYTF. In DNA form, the CDR3 reads TGCAGCGGCATGACAGGGAACTATGGCTACACCTTC.

The CDR3 bases are TGTGCCAGCAGCGTAGGCGGGAGCGGTTATAATGAGCAGTTCTTC. As protein: CASSVGGSGYNEQFF. This sequence joins TRBV9 and TRBJ2-1, with 7 bases lining up with TRBD2. Losses at the gene ends were 0 bases for V and 7 bases for J; bases not matched to a gene: 7. This CDR3 contains 15 residues. Germline V CDR1 and CDR2: SGDLS, YYNGEE. The whole variable domain, remainder taken from reference TRBV9 and TRBJ2-1, is DSGVTQTPKHLITATGQRVTLRCSPRSGDLSVYWYQQSLDQGLQFLIQYYNGEERAKGNILERFSAQQFPDLHSELNLSSLELGDSALYFCASSVGGSGYNEQFFGPGTRLTVL.

This chain links TRBV20-1 with TRBJ2-3; D is perhaps TRBD2 (6 bases). The CDR3 runs to 15 residues. Deletions cut 0 bases from V and 1 base from J, with 11 bases between. Germline CDR1 is DFQATT and CDR2 is SNEGSKA (reference sequence). DNA of the CDR3: TGCAGTGCTAGAGAATTCCGGAGGGGCACAGATACGCAGTATTTT. Protein: CSAREFRRGTDTQYF.

The gene calls are TRBV28 and TRBJ1-5; 7 bases line up with TRBD1. The CDR3 has 14 amino acids. Germline V gives CDR1 MDHEN, CDR2 SYDVKM. Germline trimming cut 6 bases from V and 7 bases from J; bases unmatched to any gene: 9. The chain's CDR3 is CASRRGRIGQPQHF. Written as DNA, the CDR3 is TGTGCCAGCAGGAGGGGGCGAATCGGACAGCCCCAGCATTTT. Full variable domain (outside the CDR3, taken from reference TRBV28 and TRBJ1-5): DVKVTQSSRYLVKRTGEKVFLECVQDMDHENMFWYRQDPGLGLRLIYFSYDVKMKEKGDIPEGYSVSREKKERFSLILESASTNQTSMYLCASRRGRIGQPQHFGDGTRLSIL.

V is TRBV12-3 or TRBV12-4 and J is TRBJ2-7; 9 positions match TRBD1. Trimming cost V 6 bases and J 3 bases; bases outside gene matches: 6. The CDR3 length is 14 residues. CDR3 protein: CASSQGQGFYEQYV. CDR3 coding DNA: TGTGCCAGCAGCCAGGGACAGGGATTCTACGAGCAGTACGTC.

This chain uses TRBV20-1 with TRBJ2-1; D is uncertain. V gave up 3 bases and J gave up 2 bases, with 8 bases separating them. The CDR3 covers 13 residues. CDR1 and CDR2 (germline): DFQATT, SNEGSKA (reference sequence). CDR3 residues: CSASGLAYNEQFF. CDR3 in DNA: TGCAGTGCTAGCGGGTTAGCCTACAATGAGCAGTTCTTC.

CDR3 bases: TGTGCCAGCAGCTTAAGTCGGAGTCAGCCCCAGCATTTT. Its protein is CASSLSRSQPQHF. The rearrangement links TRBV27 to TRBJ1-5; D is unclear. This CDR3 region has 13 residues. The ends were cut back, 6 bases at V and 6 bases at J, with 12 bases in the middle. CDR1 MNHEY and CDR2 SMNVEV come from the germline V gene (reference sequence).

This chain uses TRBV20-1 with TRBJ1-1; D is ambiguous. V dropped 6 bases and J dropped 0 bases, with 2 bases sitting between them. Germline lookup yields CDR1 DFQATT and CDR2 SNEGSKA (reference sequence). This CDR3 has 10 amino acids. The CDR3 nucleotides are TGCAGTGCATTGAACACTGAAGCTTTCTTT. Its protein product is CSALNTEAFF.

The rearrangement links TRBV7-6 to TRBJ2-7; possible D gene TRBD1, 6 bases. The V gene's germline CDR1 is SGHVS and CDR2 FNYEAQ. CDR3 length: 14 amino acids. Between the trimmed V and J ends, which lost 4 bases and 5 bases, there was a span of 15 bases. CDR3 bases: TGTGCCAGCAGCTCAGACAGGAGGTTTGACGAGCAGTACTTC. Translating it yields CASSSDRRFDEQYF.

The chain has TRBV20-1 and TRBJ1-5; perhaps TRBD1 as D (5 bases). V lost 6 bases, J lost 2 bases, and 11 bases lay in between. The germline CDR1 and CDR2 sequences are DFQATT and SNEGSKA (reference sequence). The CDR3 spans 13 residues. CDR3 coding DNA: TGCAGTGCAGGGGAATGGGGCAATCAGCCCCAGCATTTT. It encodes CSAGEWGNQPQHF.

The V gene is TRBV29-1, the J gene TRBJ1-3; the D is unclear. V lost 3 bases to trimming and J lost 0 bases, with 6 bases between them. The CDR3 covers 13 residues. Germline V gene data show CDR1 as SQVTM and CDR2 as ANQGSEA. The CDR3 nucleotides are TGCAGCGTTGAGGGAGACTCTGGAAACACCATATATTTT. As protein: CSVEGDSGNTIYF.

The rearrangement joins TRBV13 to TRBJ2-1; D may be TRBD1 or TRBD2 (5 bases each). Germline loops: CDR1 PRHDT, CDR2 FYEKMQ (reference sequence). Between the trimmed V and J ends, which lost 5 bases and 6 bases, there was a span of 11 bases. CDR3 size: 13 residues. For the CDR3, the DNA is TGTGCCAGCAGCCACGGGGCAGGCAATGAGCAGTTCTTC. Amino acids: CASSHGAGNEQFF.

This chain uses TRBV7-8 with TRBJ2-3; the match to TRBD1 covers 11 bases. V was clipped by 5 bases and J by 4 bases; unmatched bases: 5. Germline CDR1 and CDR2: SGHVS and FQNEAQ. The CDR3 length is 15 residues. The DNA of the CDR3 is TGTGCCAGCAGCAAGGACAGGGGGCCTTCAGATACGCAGTATTTT. Amino acid sequence: CASSKDRGPSDTQYF.

The chain combines TRBV20-1 with TRBJ2-1; TRBD1 might be the D (6 bases). Germline CDR1 is DFQATT and CDR2 is SNEGSKA (reference sequence). CDR3 size: 15 residues. The ends were cut back, 0 bases at V and 7 bases at J, with 16 bases in the middle. CDR3 DNA: TGCAGTGCTAGAGATTGGTCAGGGGATACGAATGAGCAGTTCTTC. Amino acid sequence: CSARDWSGDTNEQFF.

The gene calls are TRBV20-1 and TRBJ1-1; D not certain. The CDR3 is made up of 13 amino acids. Deletions cut 0 bases from V and 1 base from J, with 6 bases between. Germline V gene data show CDR1 as DFQATT and CDR2 as SNEGSKA (reference sequence). CDR3 nucleotide sequence: TGCAGTGCTAGAGAGTTTCAGAACACTGAAGCTTTCTTT. Amino acid sequence: CSAREFQNTEAFF.

V is TRBV4-3 and J is TRBJ1-2; TRBD1 matches at 8 bases. Germline lookup yields CDR1 LGHNA and CDR2 YSLEER. This CDR3 contains 15 residues. V shed 4 bases, J shed 4 bases, and the junction held 8 bases outside the gene matches. The CDR3 nucleotides are TGCGCCAGCAGCCCCCAAGCAGGGGGCGGCTATGGCTACACCTTC. Amino acid sequence: CASSPQAGGGYGYTF.

The CDR3 DNA reads TGTGCCAGCAGCACCCGTTTCAAAATCTACGAGCAGTACGTC. As protein: CASSTRFKIYEQYV. This chain connects TRBV9 to TRBJ2-7, with no clear D. The CDR3 consists of 14 residues. The V gene lost 4 bases and the J gene lost 3 bases, with 14 bases spanning the gap. CDR1 and CDR2 from the germline V gene are SGDLS and YYNGEE.

This clonotype was seen once. This rearrangement joins TRBV6-2 or TRBV6-3 to TRBJ2-1, with 10 bases that match TRBD2. V was pared by 7 bases and J by 0 bases, with 12 bases of the junction left unmatched. Germline V gene data show CDR1 as MNHEY and CDR2 as SVGEGT. CDR3 length: 18 residues. CDR3 protein: CASTPPGLAGDSYNEQFF. In nucleotides, the CDR3 is TGTGCCAGCACCCCCCCTGGGCTAGCGGGAGACTCCTACAATGAGCAGTTCTTC.

The chain carries TRBV11-1 and TRBJ2-3; D may be TRBD2 (6 bases). Between the trimmed V and J ends, which lost 8 bases and 2 bases, there was a span of 11 bases. CDR1 and CDR2 (germline): SGHAT, FQDESV (reference sequence). CDR3 size: 13 residues. The CDR3 here is CASWDFITDTQYF. Written as DNA, the CDR3 is TGTGCCAGCTGGGACTTCATCACAGATACGCAGTATTTT.

CDR3 in DNA: TGTGCCAGCAGCCTCCACCAGGATCACACTGAAGCTTTCTTT. The encoded protein is CASSLHQDHTEAFF. The chain has TRBV7-3 and TRBJ1-1; D uncertain. The CDR3 consists of 14 residues. The germline gives CDR1 SGHTA, CDR2 FQGTGA. V lost 5 bases, J lost 3 bases, and 13 bases lay in between.

The chain combines TRBV30 with TRBJ1-4; D remains unclear. From germline, CDR1 is GTSNPN and CDR2 SVGIG (reference sequence). The CDR3 runs 12 residues. The V and J ends lost 0 bases and 3 bases respectively, with 2 bases between them. For the CDR3, the DNA is TGTGCCTGGAGTGTGGCTAATGAAAAACTGTTTTTT. Protein: CAWSVANEKLFF. Complete variable domain (other parts from reference TRBV30 and TRBJ1-4): SQTIHQWPATLVQPVGSPLSLECTVEGTSNPNLYWYRQAAGRGLQLLFYSVGIGQISSEVPQNLSASRPQDRQFILSSKKLLLSDSGFYLCAWSVANEKLFFGSGTQLSVL.